The 22 T cell receptor beta chains below come from one sample, sequenced in a study of CD8 T cells in Susac syndrome. RNA amounts of about 0.5 to 1 ug underwent reverse transcription with random hexamers. MiXCR, run by TCRdb on the immunoSEQ multiplex PCR reads, gives a single entry per CDR3 protein. The sample records some 200,000 distinct CDR3 sequences, roughly 90% being singletons. Sequences were obtained from CD8+ T cells from PBMCs. All receptors come from a human donor with multiple sclerosis.

V gene TRBV18 combines with J gene TRBJ2-3; 7 bases line up with TRBD2. Germline CDR1 KGHSH, CDR2 LQKENI. The CDR3 contains 15 residues. After removal of 3 bases from V and 1 base from J, the junction contained 4 bases not matched to a gene. The CDR3 loop reads CASSPPGLGTDTQYF. In nucleotides, the CDR3 is TGTGCCAGCTCACCTCCCGGACTAGGCACAGATACGCAGTATTTT.

The V and J genes are TRBV6-4 and TRBJ2-2; 8 bases are a match to TRBD1. J was trimmed by 1 base and V by 4 bases; bases with no gene match: 2. Germline V gene sequence: CDR1 MRHNA, CDR2 SNTAGT. This CDR3 comprises 15 residues. CDR3: CASSAGTGNTGELFF. CDR3 DNA: TGTGCCAGCAGTGCCGGGACAGGGAACACCGGGGAGCTGTTTTTT.

This sequence joins TRBV10-3 and TRBJ2-6; the match to TRBD1 covers 11 bases. The V gene's germline CDR1 is ENHRY and CDR2 SYGVKD. The length of the CDR3 is 19 residues. Losses at the gene ends were 1 base for V and 0 bases for J; bases not matched to a gene: 5. The CDR3 loop is CAISEYGTGGFSGANVLTF. CDR3 DNA sequence: TGTGCCATCAGTGAGTACGGGACAGGGGGTTTCTCTGGGGCCAACGTCCTGACTTTC.

V and J are TRBV29-1 and TRBJ2-5, with no clear D. V shed 4 bases and J shed 2 bases, with 8 bases lying between them. The CDR3 covers 12 residues. The V gene's germline CDR1 is SQVTM and CDR2 ANQGSEA. CDR3: CSVAAEQETQYF. CDR3 DNA: TGCAGCGTTGCGGCCGAGCAAGAGACCCAGTACTTC.

The chain recombines TRBV4-1 with TRBJ2-7; D perhaps matches TRBD2 (5 bases). Per germline, CDR1 MGHRA and CDR2 YSYEKL. This CDR3 spans 15 amino acids. Trimming took 4 bases from V and 4 from J, leaving 17 bases between them. The CDR3 region is CASSPLKSGAYEQYF. The CDR3 DNA reads TGCGCCAGCAGCCCCCTAAAGAGCGGAGCATACGAGCAGTACTTC.

The V gene is TRBV28, the J gene TRBJ1-4; D is ambiguous. Deletions cut 3 bases from V and 5 bases from J, with 10 bases between. The CDR3 covers 14 residues. The V gene's germline CDR1 is MDHEN and CDR2 SYDVKM. The CDR3: CASSFVRSNEKLFF. CDR3 in DNA: TGTGCCAGCAGTTTTGTAAGGTCAAATGAAAAACTGTTTTTT.

The chain links TRBV5-1 to TRBJ2-7, with TRBD1 identical over 7 bases. V shed 2 bases, J shed 4 bases, and the junction held 6 bases outside the gene matches. Germline lookup yields CDR1 SGHRS and CDR2 YFSETQ. The CDR3 totals 14 residues. CDR3 loop: CASSLNRGRYEQYF. The CDR3 DNA sequence: TGCGCCAGCAGCTTAAACAGGGGCAGGTACGAGCAGTACTTC.

The genes are TRBV2 and TRBJ2-5; 8 bases are a match to TRBD1. Germline CDR1 is SNHLY and CDR2 is FYNNEI. This CDR3 is 14 amino acids long. V shed 5 bases, J shed 4 bases, and the junction held 6 bases outside the gene matches. The CDR3 DNA reads TGTGCCAGCAGTTCGGACAGGGCAGCAGAGACCCAGTACTTC. Protein: CASSSDRAAETQYF.

This clonotype was recorded once. This chain joins TRBV19 and TRBJ1-1, with D unclear. V was pared by 0 bases and J by 1 base, with 9 bases between. Looked up from germline, CDR1 is LNHDA and CDR2 is SQIVND (reference sequence). The CDR3 spans 15 residues. The CDR3 sequence: CASSIDPTGNTEAFF. In nucleotides, the CDR3 is TGTGCCAGTAGTATAGACCCTACGGGGAACACTGAAGCTTTCTTT.

The chain couples TRBV10-3 to TRBJ2-5, with a possible D match to TRBD1 (5 bases). Trimming cost V 0 bases and J 4 bases, with 12 bases left between them. Germline V CDR1 and CDR2: ENHRY, SYGVKD. The CDR3 totals 15 residues. For the CDR3, the DNA is TGTGCCATCAGTGAGTCGACGACAGTAGCAGAGACCCAGTACTTC. Its protein is CAISESTTVAETQYF.

V gene TRBV19 combines with J gene TRBJ2-1, with a possible D match to TRBD1 (5 bases). The CDR3 totals 14 residues. Germline V gives CDR1 LNHDA, CDR2 SQIVND (reference sequence). Trimming shortened V by 5 bases and J by 9 bases, and 17 bases separated the two germline ends. CDR3 coding DNA: TGTGCCAGTAGTTACAGGTGGGGTACGGGTGAGCAGTTCTTC. This sequence encodes CASSYRWGTGEQFF.

V is TRBV12-3 or TRBV12-4 and J is TRBJ2-7; D call uncertain. The CDR3 sequence is 13 residues long. Trimming removed 3 bases at V and 0 bases at J, with 6 bases between. In DNA, the CDR3 is TGTGCCAGCAGTTTGGACGCCTCCTACGAGCAGTACTTC. It codes for CASSLDASYEQYF.

The rearrangement uses TRBV12-3 or TRBV12-4 and TRBJ1-5; TRBD1 matches at 9 bases. The trim removed 3 bases at V and 11 bases at J, leaving 8 bases unmatched. The CDR3 is 14 amino acids. The CDR3 sequence: CASSFPTGGSAQHF. The CDR3 bases are TGTGCCAGCAGTTTCCCGACAGGGGGTTCGGCCCAGCATTTT.

The chain joins TRBV18 to TRBJ1-2; 9 nucleotides agree with TRBD1. CDR1 KGHSH and CDR2 LQKENI come from the germline V gene. Trimming at V came to 2 bases and at J to 4 bases, leaving 8 bases not matched to a gene. The CDR3 has 16 residues. CDR3 nucleotides: TGTGCCAGCTCACCAGGCGGCGGGACAGGGTTCTATGGCTACACCTTC. Translating gives CASSPGGGTGFYGYTF. Using reference TRBV18 and TRBJ1-2 for the parts outside the CDR3, the full variable domain is NAGVMQNPRHLVRRRGQEARLRCSPMKGHSHVYWYRQLPEEGLKFMVYLQKENIIDESGMPKERFSAEFPKEGPSILRIQQVVRGDSAAYFCASSPGGGTGFYGYTFGSGTRLTVV.

The J gene is TRBJ1-2, the V gene TRBV12-3 or TRBV12-4, with 7 positions matching TRBD1. This CDR3 has 17 residues. The junction had 15 bases not matched to a gene; V was cut back by 0 bases and J by 8 bases. CDR3 DNA sequence: TGTGCCAGCAGTTTAGCAGTAAGGACCGGGACAGAAGAGGGCTACACCTTC. It is translated as CASSLAVRTGTEEGYTF.

This rearrangement joins TRBV9 to TRBJ2-2; 8 nucleotides match TRBD1. CDR3 length: 16 amino acids. The V and J ends lost 4 bases and 5 bases, in that order; junction bases with no gene match: 10. Germline loops: CDR1 SGDLS, CDR2 YYNGEE. This CDR3 reads CASSPGGGWATGELFF. The CDR3 coding sequence is TGTGCCAGCAGCCCAGGGGGCGGCTGGGCAACCGGGGAGCTGTTTTTT.

The chain has TRBV10-2 and TRBJ2-5; D uncertain. CDR1 and CDR2 (germline): WSHSY, SAAADI. The CDR3 runs 11 residues. The V end lost 10 bases, the J end lost 5 bases, and 11 bases lay between the germline ends. The CDR3 region is CATTAEETQYF. CDR3 nucleotides: TGCGCCACCACGGCCGAGGAGACCCAGTACTTC.

V is TRBV7-9 and J is TRBJ2-7; no reliable D call. V lost 0 bases to trimming and J lost 1 base, with 4 bases between them. The CDR3 runs 13 residues. The germline CDR1 and CDR2 sequences are SEHNR and FQNEAQ (reference sequence). The CDR3 loop reads CASSLAESYEQYF. The CDR3 bases are TGTGCCAGCAGCTTAGCGGAGTCCTACGAGCAGTACTTC.

The chain couples TRBV13 to TRBJ1-1; 8 nucleotides align to TRBD1. This CDR3 region has 15 residues. CDR1 is PRHDT and CDR2 is FYEKMQ in the germline V gene (reference sequence). V lost 5 bases, J lost 6 bases, and 11 bases stayed unmatched. The CDR3: CASSPGRQGIAEAFF. Written as DNA, the CDR3 is TGTGCCAGCAGCCCCGGGAGACAGGGGATTGCTGAAGCTTTCTTT.

The rearrangement links TRBV6-1 to TRBJ2-1, with 14 bases aligning to TRBD2. The trim removed 4 bases at V and 4 bases at J, leaving 6 bases unmatched. The germline CDR1 and CDR2 sequences are MNHNS and SASEGT. The CDR3 totals 17 residues. CDR3 residues: CASSGTSGRYGYNEQFF. CDR3 in DNA: TGTGCCAGCAGTGGGACTAGCGGGAGGTATGGGTACAATGAGCAGTTCTTC.

The chain links TRBV2 to TRBJ1-1, with D perhaps TRBD1 (5 bases). Per the germline V gene, CDR1 is SNHLY and CDR2 is FYNNEI. The CDR3 runs 13 residues. V was shortened by 11 bases and J by 5 bases, with 18 bases between the two germline ends. CDR3 sequence: CAGFAGGVTEAFF. The CDR3 region has the DNA TGTGCCGGGTTCGCGGGAGGGGTAACTGAAGCTTTCTTT.

This chain connects TRBV6-2 or TRBV6-3 to TRBJ2-7; 7 positions match TRBD2. Germline trimming cut 6 bases from V and 6 bases from J; bases unmatched to any gene: 14. The CDR3 contains 15 residues. Germline V gene data show CDR1 as MNHEY and CDR2 as SVGEGT. As DNA, the CDR3 is TGTGCCAGCAGCCTAGTCAGCGGGGTGAGCTCCGAGCAGTACTTC. This codes for CASSLVSGVSSEQYF.